This TCR beta chain was sequenced in a study of Ad26.COV2.S vaccination and SARS-CoV-2 variants (dated by TCRdb to the early 2020s). About the investigation overall: Donors in the vaccine arm were drawn from COV1001, a phase I-IIa trial of Ad26.COV2.S in healthy adults that was multicentre, randomized, double-blind and placebo-controlled. Ad26.COV2.S was given intramuscularly at 5x10^10 or 1x10^11 viral particles, as a single shot or as two shots 56 days apart. Sequencing of the TCRbeta repertoire served to evaluate the specificity and breadth of SARS-CoV-2-reactive T cell receptors following Ad26.COV2.S vaccination. A total of 32 samples were included in the TCR-sequenced set, comprising around 19 Ad26.COV2.S vaccine recipients, 5 placebo recipients and 8 SARS-CoV-2 convalescent individuals. Trial participants were randomized into five groups of five, in which low-dose or high-dose Ad26.COV2.S was given once or twice, or placebo was given on both occasions. Blinding of investigators to trial group allocation was maintained during experiments and outcome assessment. Study-wide findings and limitations: The study was not powered for comparison of responses between vaccine doses or regimens. The authors noted that total T cell responses may have been underestimated by the TCR breadth and depth analyses. Non-spike TCR breadth was comparable between vaccine and placebo recipients, consistent with the vaccine containing only spike. After vaccination, spike-specific CD8+ and CD4+ T cell responses were reported to show substantial breadth. Spike-specific TCR breadth was higher in Ad26.COV2.S recipients than in placebo recipients (P = 0.0014).

Explained via the paper, the treatment or condition label denotes: some 20 received Ad26.COV2.S at low or high dose, single or two shots; several received placebo; per-sample allocation not given. For vaccine and placebo recipients, repertoires were sequenced using samples collected on day 63 after the first injection. In Cohort 1b, 20 to 25 adults aged 18-55 years were enrolled at a single site in Boston, USA, between 29 July and 7 August 2020. Ad26.COV2.S was a replication-incompetent adenovirus type 26 vector that expressed a prefusion-stabilized SARS-CoV-2 spike protein derived from the original Wuhan strain. On this clone itself: There is no known antigen for this receptor. No clone much larger than this one lies a single base away; base qualities are absent.

TCRbeta CDR3 regions were sequenced with the immunoSEQ Assay. After extraction, genomic DNA underwent amplification by bias-controlled multiplex PCR, followed by high-throughput sequencing. Processing in the source paper ran as follows. Collapsing and filtering of sequences were performed to quantify the absolute abundance of each unique TCRbeta CDR3 region. T cell fraction was estimated by normalization of TCRbeta template counts to usable DNA, with usable DNA being measured through amplification of reference genes present in all nucleated cells. Repertoire TCRs were annotated as SARS-CoV-2-specific by exact matching of V gene, CDR3 amino acid sequence and J gene to a known reactive TCR set. The reference SARS-CoV-2 TCR set came from MIRA and was filtered for enrichment in COVID-19-positive ImmuneCODE repertoires, removing public or cross-reactive TCRs. Based on the MIRA antigens, annotated TCRs were further analysed at the level of specific ORF or position within ORF. Depth was the summed frequency of annotated unique rearrangements, while breadth was defined as annotated unique rearrangements over total unique productive rearrangements. TCR breadth was compared between groups using two-sided Wilcoxon rank-sum tests. This is the immuneACCESS table as TCRdb keeps it, with only in-frame sequences that have V and J called. A part of the clones is gone; compared with another copy, unresolved V genes explain less than half, and the rest is unexplained. The V and J calls and the clone size are those of that table, but D and trimming were determined from the DNA. The sample yields approximately 250,000 clones; 87% were counted once. Just under 3% of the sample comes from the top ten.

V and J are truncated by 0 bases and 0 bases respectively, leaving an intervening sequence of 17 bases. From the germline V gene, CDR1 is SGDLS and CDR2 is YYNGEE. From the cysteine up to the phenylalanine, the CDR3 has a length of 18 residues. The sequence is cut down to CDR3 DNA, 54 bases in frame from base 1. The source material was peripheral blood, sampled in a trial of Ad26.COV2.S vaccine versus placebo. This sequence uses TRBV9 and TRBJ2-3, with no reliable assignment of the D segment. This receptor was identified in a person between 18 and 65 years old who received the Ad26.COV2.S COVID-19 vaccine or a placebo. The DNA sequence follows: TGTGCCAGCAGCGTAGGACCAAGCGCCTTATCTAGCACAGATACGCAGTATTTT. This translates into CASSVGPSALSSTDTQYF.